These 25 T cell receptor beta chains were sequenced from one sample in a study of T cells in Graves' hyperthyroidism and ophthalmopathy. Using RNA transcripts as the source, TCR beta CDR3 regions were amplified. First-round RT-PCR targeting the TCR CDR3 was performed with the HTBI primer set. TCRdb reanalysed the multiplex PCR reads using MiXCR and keeps one entry per CDR3 protein. The sample carries roughly 500,000 distinct CDR3 sequences, 35% to 55% recorded once. The sequenced sample consisted of peripheral blood or thyroid tissue (not recorded which). These receptors came from an adult woman with Graves' disease, either hyperthyroidism or ophthalmopathy (not recorded which).

At least ten counts were recorded for this clonotype. CDR3 loop: CASRPWRDKNTGELFF. Here the CDR3 DNA reads TGTGCCAGCAGGCCTTGGCGGGACAAGAACACCGGGGAGCTGTTTTTT. The chain uses TRBV7-9 and TRBJ2-2; the D gene could be TRBD1 or TRBD2 (6 bases each). V lost 6 bases, J lost 1 base, and 15 bases lay in between. Germline V CDR1 and CDR2: SEHNR, FQNEAQ (reference sequence). The CDR3 is 16 amino acids. Filled out from reference TRBV7-9 and TRBJ2-2, the complete variable domain reads DTGVSQNPRHKITKRGQNVTFRCDPISEHNRLYWYRQTLGQGPEFLTYFQNEAQLEKSRLLSDRFSAERPKGSFSTLEIQRTEQGDSAMYLCASRPWRDKNTGELFFGEGSRLTVL.

This clonotype was counted a few times. The gene calls are TRBV6-6 and TRBJ2-7; either TRBD1 or TRBD2 may supply D (5 bases each). The CDR3 sequence is 13 residues long. Germline CDR1 and CDR2: MNHNY and SVGAGI (reference sequence). V was trimmed by 6 bases and J by 3 bases, leaving 12 bases between them. The CDR3: CASRDYRHYEQYF. In DNA form, the CDR3 reads TGTGCCAGCAGAGACTACAGGCACTACGAGCAGTACTTC.

This clonotype was counted only a few times. V usage is TRBV7-9 and J usage is TRBJ2-7; 7 positions agree with TRBD1. V lost 5 bases and J lost 6; bases outside the gene matches: 10. The CDR3 is 14 residues long. Germline values: CDR1 SEHNR, CDR2 FQNEAQ (reference sequence). In DNA form, the CDR3 reads TGTGCCAGCAGCGATACAGGGGCTGGAGTCGAGCAGTACTTC. Translating it yields CASSDTGAGVEQYF.

CDR3 coding DNA: TGCAGTGCTTTGGACAGGGGTGGAACTGAAGCTTTCTTT. Its protein is CSALDRGGTEAFF. The gene calls are TRBV20-1 and TRBJ1-1, with TRBD1 matching over 9 bases. This CDR3 comprises 13 residues. Trimming took 5 bases from V and 5 from J; bases not matched to a gene: 6. Per the germline V gene, CDR1 is DFQATT and CDR2 is SNEGSKA (reference sequence).

This clonotype has only a few counts. V usage is TRBV4-1 and J usage is TRBJ2-7; 8 bases line up with TRBD2. The CDR3 length is 17 residues. Germline V gene lookup returns CDR1 MGHRA and CDR2 YSYEKL. J gave up 6 bases and V 1 base, and 14 bases lay outside the gene matches. The DNA for the CDR3 is TGCGCCAGCAGCCAAGTTTTAGGCGGGAGGCTCAGGGTCGAGCAGTACTTC. It yields the protein CASSQVLGGRLRVEQYF.

There are many counts of this clonotype. V is TRBV20-1 and J is TRBJ1-2; no clear D. From germline, CDR1 is DFQATT and CDR2 SNEGSKA (reference sequence). The V and J ends lost 3 bases and 3 bases respectively, with 14 bases between them. CDR3 length: 14 residues. The CDR3 protein is CSASPRRGYYGYTF. The CDR3 DNA sequence: TGCAGTGCTAGCCCAAGGAGAGGATACTATGGCTACACCTTC.

The chain employs TRBV7-6 and TRBJ1-1; no reliable D call. V lost 5 bases and J lost 8, with 12 bases in between. The CDR3 totals 12 residues. Germline CDR1 SGHVS, CDR2 FNYEAQ. CDR3 in amino acids: CASSPLSAEAFF. CDR3 coding DNA: TGTGCCAGCAGCCCGTTGAGTGCGGAAGCTTTCTTT.

The rearrangement uses TRBV10-3 and TRBJ2-1, with 7 bases identical to TRBD2. CDR3 length: 14 residues. With 6 bases clipped from V and 2 bases from J, the junction kept 4 bases outside the gene matches. Germline CDR1 ENHRY, CDR2 SYGVKD. CDR3 in amino acids: CAIRGGSTYNEQFF. The CDR3, as DNA: TGTGCCATCAGAGGCGGGAGCACCTACAATGAGCAGTTCTTC.

The chain joins TRBV20-1 to TRBJ1-5; D not resolved. CDR1 is DFQATT, CDR2 SNEGSKA, per germline (reference sequence). V was pared by 6 bases and J by 3 bases, with 12 bases between. The CDR3 sequence is 13 residues long. CDR3 in amino acids: CSASAGPNQPQHF. The CDR3 nucleotides are TGCAGTGCATCGGCAGGACCCAATCAGCCCCAGCATTTT.

V usage is TRBV20-1 and J usage is TRBJ1-5, with D possibly being TRBD1 (5 bases). Germline-derived CDR1 and CDR2 are DFQATT and SNEGSKA (reference sequence). Deletions cut 6 bases from V and 2 bases from J, with 17 bases between. The CDR3 sequence is 15 residues long. CDR3 sequence reads: CSASRAGRGNQPQHF. The CDR3, as DNA: TGCAGTGCCAGCAGGGCAGGGCGCGGCAATCAGCCCCAGCATTTT.

This clonotype was picked up many times. The CDR3 reads CASSLGQLNQPQHF. CDR3 nucleotide sequence: TGTGCCAGCAGCTTAGGCCAGCTGAATCAGCCCCAGCATTTT. This chain uses TRBV7-9 with TRBJ1-5; no clear D. Germline V gene sequence: CDR1 SEHNR, CDR2 FQNEAQ (reference sequence). The V end was cut by 1 base, the J end by 4 bases, with 8 bases between. The CDR3 is made up of 14 amino acids.

This clonotype was picked up many times. CDR3 nucleotides: TGTGCCATCGCCGGGCGTGACACAGATACGCAGTATTTT. It is translated as CAIAGRDTDTQYF. V gene TRBV10-3 combines with J gene TRBJ2-3; no definite D call. Trimming shortened V by 8 bases and J by 2 bases, and 11 bases separated the two germline ends. In germline, CDR1 is ENHRY, CDR2 SYGVKD. The CDR3 has 13 amino acids.

This rearrangement joins TRBV7-9 to TRBJ2-2, with unresolved D. The CDR3 has 15 residues. CDR1 is SEHNR, CDR2 FQNEAQ, per germline (reference sequence). Trimming stripped 4 bases from V and 1 base from J, with 10 bases between. CDR3 residues: CASSSNQRNTGELFF. The DNA of the CDR3 is TGTGCCAGCAGCTCAAATCAGCGGAACACCGGGGAGCTGTTTTTT.

The chain has TRBV7-2 and TRBJ2-6; 10 bases are shared with TRBD1. The CDR3 runs 16 residues. V gave up 4 bases and J gave up 4 bases; unmatched junction bases: 4. Germline V gene sequence: CDR1 SGHTA, CDR2 FQGNSA. This chain's CDR3 is CASSSGQGNGANVLTF. The CDR3 nucleotides read TGTGCCAGCAGCTCGGGACAGGGGAACGGGGCCAACGTCCTGACTTTC.

This chain joins TRBV7-8 and TRBJ1-2, with D unresolved. Germline loops: CDR1 SGHVS, CDR2 FQNEAQ. This CDR3 is 13 amino acids long. The V and J ends lost 2 bases and 8 bases respectively, with 12 bases between them. The CDR3 DNA sequence: TGTGCCAGCAGCTTACAATACGCAGCGGGCTACACCTTC. Its translation: CASSLQYAAGYTF.

CDR3 nucleotide sequence: TGTGCCAGCATTGACATAGGGGAAAAACTGTTTTTT. Translation: CASIDIGEKLFF. The chain has TRBV2 and TRBJ1-4; D remains ambiguous. CDR3 length equals 12 residues. Deletions cut 7 bases from V and 8 bases from J, with 11 bases between. CDR1 is SNHLY, CDR2 FYNNEI, per germline.

This clonotype showed up many times. The chain employs TRBV5-1 and TRBJ2-2; no reliable D call. CDR3 length: 14 residues. V lost 0 bases, J lost 5 bases, and 8 bases lay in between. CDR1 SGHRS and CDR2 YFSETQ come from the germline V gene. CDR3 loop: CASSLADVTGELFF. The CDR3 DNA follows: TGCGCCAGCAGCTTGGCGGATGTAACCGGGGAGCTGTTTTTT.

Turning to this clonotype: The germline gene is not matched at one end of the junction; a read error may be the cause. The rearrangement uses TRBV25-1 and TRBJ1-6; D call uncertain. The CDR3 is 14 amino acids. Germline V gene lookup returns CDR1 MGHDK and CDR2 SYGVNS. The CDR3 spells CACSAGMYNSPLHF. Here the CDR3 DNA reads TGTGCCTGCAGTGCTGGGATGTATAATTCACCCCTCCACTTT.

This clonotype was seen repeatedly, ten times or more. The CDR3 coding sequence is TGTGCCAGCAGCGTAGAGAAAGACTGGCTCTACAATGAGCAGTTCTTC. Translation: CASSVEKDWLYNEQFF. The chain carries TRBV9 and TRBJ2-1, with unresolved D. The V end lost 0 bases, the J end lost 3 bases, and 13 bases lay between the germline ends. CDR1 and CDR2 (germline): SGDLS, YYNGEE. The CDR3 extends over 16 amino acids.

The V and J genes are TRBV9 and TRBJ1-4; D gene uncertain. This CDR3 spans 12 amino acids. CDR1 and CDR2 from the germline V gene are SGDLS and YYNGEE. Trimming cost V 0 bases and J 14 bases, with 11 bases left between them. CDR3 sequence (DNA): TGTGCCAGCAGCGTAGCGGGAGGAAGGCTGTTTTTT. This encodes CASSVAGGRLFF.

This chain joins TRBV6-1 and TRBJ1-5; D perhaps matches TRBD1 (5 bases). CDR1 is MNHNS, CDR2 SASEGT, per germline. This CDR3 comprises 13 residues. Deletions cut 6 bases from V and 0 bases from J, with 6 bases between. The CDR3 nucleotides are TGTGCCAGCAGCGACAGTAGCAATCAGCCCCAGCATTTT. As protein: CASSDSSNQPQHF.

The rearrangement joins TRBV7-2 to TRBJ1-4; 8 bases fit TRBD1. V trimming: 2 bases; J trimming: 4 bases; junction bases outside the gene matches: 6. The CDR3 covers 16 residues. The germline V gene has CDR1 SGHTA and CDR2 FQGNSA. This CDR3 is CASSLRQGAVNEKLFF. CDR3 in DNA: TGTGCCAGCAGCTTAAGGCAGGGGGCAGTTAATGAAAAACTGTTTTTT.

The chain joins TRBV2 to TRBJ2-1; D is undetermined. Germline V lookup: CDR1 SNHLY, CDR2 FYNNEI. Between the trimmed V and J ends, which lost 1 base and 0 bases, there was a span of 7 bases. This CDR3 is 15 amino acids long. The CDR3 sequence: CASSEGPLSYNEQFF. CDR3 bases: TGTGCCAGCAGTGAAGGACCCCTCTCCTACAATGAGCAGTTCTTC. Full variable domain (remainder filled in from reference TRBV2 and TRBJ2-1): EPEVTQTPSHQVTQMGQEVILRCVPISNHLYFYWYRQILGQKVEFLVSFYNNEISEKSEIFDDQFSVERPDGSNFTLKIRSTKLEDSAMYFCASSEGPLSYNEQFFGPGTRLTVL.

This clonotype occurred once. The V call is TRBV10-3, the J call TRBJ1-2, with a possible D match to TRBD1 (6 bases). V shed 3 bases and J shed 8 bases, with 16 bases lying between them. This CDR3 contains 14 residues. Germline V lookup: CDR1 ENHRY, CDR2 SYGVKD. CDR3 sequence: CAISDHRDMGGYTF. In nucleotides, the CDR3 is TGTGCCATCAGTGATCACAGGGATATGGGAGGCTACACCTTC.

This chain connects TRBV5-6 to TRBJ2-7; TRBD2 aligns across 8 bases. J lost 7 bases, V lost 1 base, and 4 bases had no gene match. CDR3 length: 13 amino acids. Germline-derived CDR1 and CDR2 are SGHDT and YYEEEE. Here the CDR3 DNA reads TGTGCCAGCAGCTTGCCAGGACTAGCTGAGCAGTACTTC. It encodes CASSLPGLAEQYF.